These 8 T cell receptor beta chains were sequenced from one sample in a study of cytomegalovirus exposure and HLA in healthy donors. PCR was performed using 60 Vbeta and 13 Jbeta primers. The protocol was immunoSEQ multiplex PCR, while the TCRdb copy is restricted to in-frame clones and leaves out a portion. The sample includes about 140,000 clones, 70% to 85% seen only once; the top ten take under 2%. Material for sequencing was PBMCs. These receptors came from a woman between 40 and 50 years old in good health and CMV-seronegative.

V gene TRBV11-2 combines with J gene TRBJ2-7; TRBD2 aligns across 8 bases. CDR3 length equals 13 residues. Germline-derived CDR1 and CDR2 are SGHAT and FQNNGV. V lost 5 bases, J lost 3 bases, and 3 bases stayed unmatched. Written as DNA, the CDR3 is TGTGCCAGCAGCCCCGGGACTAGCTACGAGCAGTACTTC. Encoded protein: CASSPGTSYEQYF.

CDR3 region: CASSPEGTRDSYEQYF. In nucleotides, the CDR3 is TGTGCCAGCAGCCCCGAAGGGACAAGGGATTCCTACGAGCAGTACTTC. This chain uses TRBV7-9 with TRBJ2-5; D might be TRBD1 (6 bases). TRBJ2-7 matches the DNA end more closely, so the J call is doubtful. CDR3 length: 16 residues. Germline V lookup: CDR1 SEHNR, CDR2 FQNEAQ (reference sequence).

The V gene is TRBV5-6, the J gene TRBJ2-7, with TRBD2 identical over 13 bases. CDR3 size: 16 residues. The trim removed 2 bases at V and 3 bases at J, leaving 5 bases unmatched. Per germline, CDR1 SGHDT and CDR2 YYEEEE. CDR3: CASSFPGTSGIYEQYF. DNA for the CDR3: TGTGCCAGCAGCTTCCCAGGGACTAGCGGGATCTACGAGCAGTACTTC. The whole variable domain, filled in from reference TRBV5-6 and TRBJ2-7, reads DAGVTQSPTHLIKTRGQQVTLRCSPKSGHDTVSWYQQALGQGPQFIFQYYEEEERQRGNFPDRFSGHQFPNYSSELNVNALLLGDSALYLCASSFPGTSGIYEQYFGPGTRLTVT.

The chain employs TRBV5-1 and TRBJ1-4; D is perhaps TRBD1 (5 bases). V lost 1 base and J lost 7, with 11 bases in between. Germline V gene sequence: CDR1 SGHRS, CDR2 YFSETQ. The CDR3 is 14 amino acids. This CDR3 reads CASSLQGMSEKLFF. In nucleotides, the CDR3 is TGCGCCAGCAGCTTGCAGGGAATGAGTGAAAAACTGTTTTTT.

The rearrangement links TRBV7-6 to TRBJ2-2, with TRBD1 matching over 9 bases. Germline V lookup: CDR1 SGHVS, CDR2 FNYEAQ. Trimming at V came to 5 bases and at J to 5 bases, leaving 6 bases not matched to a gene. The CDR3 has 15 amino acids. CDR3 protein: CASSAGTGLTGELFF. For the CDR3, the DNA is TGTGCCAGCAGCGCGGGGACAGGGCTTACCGGGGAGCTGTTTTTT. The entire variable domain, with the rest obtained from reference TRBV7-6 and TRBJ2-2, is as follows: GAGVSQSPRYKVTKRGQDVALRCDPISGHVSLYWYRQALGQGPEFLTYFNYEAQQDKSGLPNDRFSAERPEGSISTLTIQRTEQRDSAMYRCASSAGTGLTGELFFGEGSRLTVL.

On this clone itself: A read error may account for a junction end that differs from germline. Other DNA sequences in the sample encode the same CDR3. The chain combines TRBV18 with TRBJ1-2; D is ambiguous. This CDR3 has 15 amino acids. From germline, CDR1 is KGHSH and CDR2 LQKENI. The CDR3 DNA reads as TGTGCCAGCTCGCCACAGACATACTCTAACTATGGCTACACCTTC. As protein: CASSPQTYSNYGYTF.

CDR3 in amino acids: CASGGRRGAQNNEQFF. In DNA, the CDR3 is TGTGCTAGTGGTGGAAGACGGGGGGCGCAGAACAATGAGCAGTTCTTC. The chain recombines TRBV12-5 with TRBJ2-1, with D possibly being TRBD2 (7 bases). V was cut by 5 bases and J by 5 bases, with 19 bases left in between. CDR3 size: 16 residues. Germline CDR1 reads LGHNT; CDR2 reads FRNRAP.

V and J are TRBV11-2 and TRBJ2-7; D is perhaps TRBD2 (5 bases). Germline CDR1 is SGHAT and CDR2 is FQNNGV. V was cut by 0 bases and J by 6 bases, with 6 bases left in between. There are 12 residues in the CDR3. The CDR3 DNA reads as TGTGCCAGCAGCTTAGATCGGGGCGAGCAGTACTTC. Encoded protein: CASSLDRGEQYF. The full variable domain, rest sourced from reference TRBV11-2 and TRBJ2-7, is EAGVAQSPRYKIIEKRQSVAFWCNPISGHATLYWYQQILGQGPKLLIQFQNNGVVDDSQLPKDRFSAERLKGVDSTLKIQPAKLEDSAVYLCASSLDRGEQYFGPGTRLTVT.